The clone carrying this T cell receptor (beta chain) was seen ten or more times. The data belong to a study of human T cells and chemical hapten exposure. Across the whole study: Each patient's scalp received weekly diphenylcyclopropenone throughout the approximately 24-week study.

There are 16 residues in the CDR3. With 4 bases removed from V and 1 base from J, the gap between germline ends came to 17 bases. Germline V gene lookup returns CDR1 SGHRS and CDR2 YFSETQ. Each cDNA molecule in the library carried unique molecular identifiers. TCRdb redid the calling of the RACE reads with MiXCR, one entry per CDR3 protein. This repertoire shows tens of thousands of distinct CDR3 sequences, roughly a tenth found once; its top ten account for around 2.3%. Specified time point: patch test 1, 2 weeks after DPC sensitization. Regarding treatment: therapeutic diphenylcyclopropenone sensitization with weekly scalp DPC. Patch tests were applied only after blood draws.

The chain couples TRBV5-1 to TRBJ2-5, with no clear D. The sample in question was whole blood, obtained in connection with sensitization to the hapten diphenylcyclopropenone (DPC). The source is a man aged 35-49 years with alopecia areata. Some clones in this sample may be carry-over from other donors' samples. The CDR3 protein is CASSRRRMAVQETQYF. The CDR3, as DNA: TGCGCCAGCAGCCGCCGTCGTATGGCAGTCCAAGAGACCCAGTACTTC.